This note documents a single T cell receptor beta chain sequence. What it binds is unknown. The sample belongs to a study of type 1 and type 2 diabetes patients. Overall study findings and caveats: Type 2 diabetes and control V and J usage correlated highly, about 0.97. Type 2 diabetes repertoires were more diverse than type 1 diabetes repertoires.

PCR was run on genomic DNA. Amplification of the beta chain CDR3 used 30 forward and 13 reverse multiplex primers. In TCRdb, the multiplex PCR reads were re-called with MiXCR into one record per CDR3 protein. The sample has fewer than 350,000 distinct CDR3 sequences; around 47% are singletons. Germline CDR1 reads SGHRS; CDR2 reads YFSETQ. This CDR3 is 13 amino acids long. V was cut by 4 bases and J by 3 bases, with 10 bases left in between. This chain links TRBV5-1 with TRBJ1-1; the D gene is possibly TRBD1 (6 bases). Sequenced input: peripheral blood mononuclear cells (PBMCs). This sequence originates from a man aged 18 to 35 with type 2 diabetes. DNA of the CDR3: TGCGCCAGCAGCCTCAGGGGTTACACTGAAGCTTTCTTT. It yields the protein CASSLRGYTEAFF.